A selection of T cell receptor beta chains follows, all from one sample in a study of blood T cell repertoires in COVID-19. Sequenced by immunoSEQ multiplex PCR; TCRdb stores in-frame clones only, minus some. The sample lists about 89,000 clones, roughly 80% seen once, with about 11% in the top ten. Sequencing input: peripheral blood. All receptors derive from a woman older than 75 with acute or convalescent COVID-19. Each CDR3 is given with its conserved first and last residue. A D gene is named only where the DNA matches it firmly. Not every row has a clone size; where given, it reads once, few, many or a size class.

v_gene	abundance	d_gene	j_gene	CDR3nt	CDR3aa
TRBV5-1	.	TRBD2	TRBJ2-2	TGCGCCAGCAGCTTGACGCGGGGGGGCCGAGGCACCGGGGAGCTGTTTTTT	CASSLTRGGRGTGELFF
TRBV5-4	.	.	TRBJ2-3	TGTGCCAGCAGTTTGGCGGGAGGGGACAGGGGCACAGATACGCAGTATTTT	CASSLAGGDRGTDTQYF
TRBV2	.	TRBD1	TRBJ1-1	TGTGCCAGCAGCCCACAGGGGGACACTGAAGCTTTCTTT	CASSPQGDTEAFF
TRBV27	.	TRBD1	TRBJ1-2	TGTGCCAGCAGTTCACAGGGGGCGCCTGGCTACACCTTC	CASSSQGAPGYTF
TRBV7-2	.	TRBD1	TRBJ2-1	TGTGCCAGCAGCTTAGGGGGGACAGCTCACTACAATGAGCAGTTCTTC	CASSLGGTAHYNEQFF
TRBV7-9	.	.	TRBJ1-6	TGTGCCAGCAGCAGAGAAGATTCACCCCTCCACTTT	CASSREDSPLHF
TRBV3-1/TRBV3-2	.	TRBD1	TRBJ1-5	TGTGCCAGCAGCCAAGGGGGACAGGGCGGCAATCAGCCCCAGCATTTT	CASSQGGQGGNQPQHF
TRBV29-1	few	TRBD1	TRBJ2-2	TGCAGCGTTGACCGGACAGGAACCGGGGAGCTGTTTTTT	CSVDRTGTGELFF
TRBV7-2	.	TRBD2	TRBJ2-7	TGTGCCAGCAGGGCAGGACTAGCGGGGATCCACGAGCAGTACTTC	CASRAGLAGIHEQYF
TRBV9	.	TRBD1	TRBJ1-5	TGTGCCAGCAGCTTAGGGGGGACAGTCAATCAGCCCCAGCATTTT	CASSLGGTVNQPQHF
TRBV29-1	.	TRBD2	TRBJ2-1	TGCAGCGTTGCCGCCGGGGGGGCCCTCAATGAGCAGTTCTTC	CSVAAGGALNEQFF
TRBV24-1	.	.	TRBJ1-1	TGTGCCACCAGATCAGGACATCTTCCGAACACTGAAGCTTTCTTT	CATRSGHLPNTEAFF
TRBV11-2	.	TRBD1	TRBJ1-3	TGTGCCAGCAGCTTAAGACAGGGACCTGGAAACACCATATATTTT	CASSLRQGPGNTIYF
TRBV9	.	TRBD2	TRBJ2-3	TGTGCCAGCAGCGAGTTGACTAGCGGGGGCACAGATACGCAGTATTTT	CASSELTSGGTDTQYF
TRBV12-3/TRBV12-4	.	.	TRBJ1-2	TGTGCCAGCAGTTTCCAGGGAAACTATGGCTACACCTTC	CASSFQGNYGYTF
TRBV6-6	.	TRBD1	TRBJ2-3	TGTGCCAGCAGTTCGCTAACCACCGACAGGGCTACGCAGTATTTT	CASSSLTTDRATQYF
TRBV4-3	.	TRBD2	TRBJ2-3	TGCGCCAGCAGCCAAGGGTCACGGGGGGGCACAGATACGCAGTATTTT	CASSQGSRGGTDTQYF
TRBV18	.	TRBD1	TRBJ2-1	TGTGCCAGCTCACCGGGACAGAGGACCTACAATGAGCAGTTCTTC	CASSPGQRTYNEQFF
TRBV2	.	.	TRBJ1-4	TGTGCCAGCAACCTGCTAGGGGCAGGGGAAAAACTGTTTTTT	CASNLLGAGEKLFF
TRBV19	.	.	TRBJ1-1	TGTGCCAGTACCACCACGGGTTGGTCGGAGAACACTGAAGCTTTCTTT	CASTTTGWSENTEAFF
TRBV4-3	.	TRBD1	TRBJ1-6	TGCGCCAGCAGCAAGGGGGACAGTCGGGTGTCACCCCTCCACTTT	CASSKGDSRVSPLHF
TRBV11-2	.	.	TRBJ2-3	TGTGCCAGCAGCTCATCCGGGGGACGACCTAGCACAGATACGCAGTATTTT	CASSSSGGRPSTDTQYF
TRBV19	once	.	TRBJ1-5	TGTGCCAGTAGTATCGGGGGGATGGGCAATCAGCCCCAGCATTTT	CASSIGGMGNQPQHF
TRBV9	.	.	TRBJ2-3	TGTGCCAGCAGCGTAGAGCTCCGTGGTTTTACAGGGTCTGGCACAGATACGCAGTATTTT	CASSVELRGFTGSGTDTQYF
TRBV19	.	TRBD1	TRBJ2-5	TGTGCCAGTAGACTCTCAGGGGGCCGCGAGACCCAGTACTTC	CASRLSGGRETQYF
TRBV5-4	.	TRBD1	TRBJ2-1	TGTGCCAGCAGCTCCCAGACAGGGGGCGCTTACAATGAGCAGTTCTTC	CASSSQTGGAYNEQFF
TRBV19	.	TRBD1	TRBJ1-6	TGTGCCAGTAGTATTGATGGGCGCGTCGGTGGGACAGGGAGTTCACCCCTCCACTTT	CASSIDGRVGGTGSSPLHF
TRBV9	few	.	TRBJ2-1	TGTGCCAGCAGCGTACGCTCAACGGACAACAATGAGCAGTTCTTC	CASSVRSTDNNEQFF
TRBV30	once	.	TRBJ2-3	TGTGCCTGGAGTGTCCCATCCTACTTCGCAGGTGCGTCAGATACGCAGTATTTT	CAWSVPSYFAGASDTQYF
TRBV28	.	.	TRBJ2-4	TGTGCCAGCAGCTTAACAGGGTGGGAAAACATTCAGTACTTC	CASSLTGWENIQYF
TRBV12-3/TRBV12-4	.	TRBD1	TRBJ2-2	TGTGCCAGCAGTACTACAGGGGCCGGGGAGCTGTTTTTT	CASSTTGAGELFF
TRBV19	few	.	TRBJ1-1	TGTGCCAGTACAAGAGACAGGTCGCAGAACACTGAAGCTTTCTTT	CASTRDRSQNTEAFF
TRBV5-6	.	.	TRBJ1-1	TGTGCCAGCAGCTGGTATTTAGGGGGAGCCAATGAAGCTTTCTTT	CASSWYLGGANEAFF
TRBV27	.	TRBD1	TRBJ1-3	TGTGCCAGCAGAACAGGGGCTGCTGGAAACACCATATATTTT	CASRTGAAGNTIYF
TRBV10-2	.	TRBD1	TRBJ1-5	TGCGCCAGCAGCGACAGGGTTGATCAGCCCCAGCATTTT	CASSDRVDQPQHF
TRBV4-1	.	.	TRBJ1-1	TGCGCCAGCAGCCAGCTGGTGAGGGTGAACACTGAAGCTTTCTTT	CASSQLVRVNTEAFF
TRBV5-5	.	.	TRBJ1-2	TGTGCCAGCAGCTTAAGCCTGACAGAGAACTATGGCTACACCTTC	CASSLSLTENYGYTF
TRBV5-4	.	TRBD1	TRBJ1-6	TGTGCCAGCAGCACCGGGACAGGTGATTCACCCCTCCACTTT	CASSTGTGDSPLHF
TRBV4-3	.	.	TRBJ1-3	TGCGCCAGCAGCCAAGAGGGGAATCGGGGAAGCACCATATATTTT	CASSQEGNRGSTIYF
TRBV6-5	.	TRBD1	TRBJ1-5	TGTGCCAGCAGTTCCGGGACAGTGAATCAGCCCCAGCATTTT	CASSSGTVNQPQHF
TRBV9	.	TRBD1	TRBJ1-1	TGTGCCAGCAGCGTAGGGACAGGGAGGACTGAAGCTTTCTTT	CASSVGTGRTEAFF
TRBV29-1	.	TRBD2	TRBJ2-3	TGCAGCGTTGAGGCTAGCGGGGGGTCAGGTACGCAGTATTTT	CSVEASGGSGTQYF
TRBV9	.	.	TRBJ1-6	TGTGCCAGCAGCGGGAAAGGGGCAGAAAATTCACCCCTCCACTTT	CASSGKGAENSPLHF
TRBV5-1	once	.	TRBJ1-2	TGCGCCAGCAGCTTAGAACAGGGTTTTAACTATGGCTACACCTTC	CASSLEQGFNYGYTF
TRBV30	.	.	TRBJ1-2	TGTGCCTGGAGTGTTGGCTTTGGCAGCTATGGCTACACCTTC	CAWSVGFGSYGYTF
TRBV4-1	.	TRBD1	TRBJ1-1	TGCGCCAGCAGCCCCCTCTACCGGACAGGGGCCGAAGCTTTCTTT	CASSPLYRTGAEAFF
TRBV6-1	once	TRBD2	TRBJ2-1	TGTGCCAGCAGTGGGCCGACTAGCGGGGGGAACAGGCGCAATGAGCAGTTCTTC	CASSGPTSGGNRRNEQFF
TRBV24-1	.	.	TRBJ1-5	TGTGCCACCAGTGATTTATGCAGGTTCGACAGCAATCAGCCCCAGCATTTT	CATSDLCRFDSNQPQHF
TRBV3-1/TRBV3-2	.	.	TRBJ1-2	TGTGCCAGCAGCCAAGGGACAGCAACTAACTATGGCTACACCTTC	CASSQGTATNYGYTF
TRBV5-1	.	TRBD2	TRBJ2-5	TGCGCCAGCAGCCTGGGGCGGGGGGACCAAGAGACCCAGTACTTC	CASSLGRGDQETQYF
TRBV5-1	few	.	TRBJ1-2	TGCGCCAGCAGGACGGAGGGCTCTTATGGCTACACCTTC	CASRTEGSYGYTF
TRBV19	.	TRBD1	TRBJ1-4	TGTGCCACTAGGGACAGGGGGCGAACCACTAATGAAAAACTGTTTTTT	CATRDRGRTTNEKLFF
TRBV15	.	.	TRBJ2-1	TGTGCCACCAGCAGGGAGCAGCGGGTGAATGAGCAGTTCTTC	CATSREQRVNEQFF